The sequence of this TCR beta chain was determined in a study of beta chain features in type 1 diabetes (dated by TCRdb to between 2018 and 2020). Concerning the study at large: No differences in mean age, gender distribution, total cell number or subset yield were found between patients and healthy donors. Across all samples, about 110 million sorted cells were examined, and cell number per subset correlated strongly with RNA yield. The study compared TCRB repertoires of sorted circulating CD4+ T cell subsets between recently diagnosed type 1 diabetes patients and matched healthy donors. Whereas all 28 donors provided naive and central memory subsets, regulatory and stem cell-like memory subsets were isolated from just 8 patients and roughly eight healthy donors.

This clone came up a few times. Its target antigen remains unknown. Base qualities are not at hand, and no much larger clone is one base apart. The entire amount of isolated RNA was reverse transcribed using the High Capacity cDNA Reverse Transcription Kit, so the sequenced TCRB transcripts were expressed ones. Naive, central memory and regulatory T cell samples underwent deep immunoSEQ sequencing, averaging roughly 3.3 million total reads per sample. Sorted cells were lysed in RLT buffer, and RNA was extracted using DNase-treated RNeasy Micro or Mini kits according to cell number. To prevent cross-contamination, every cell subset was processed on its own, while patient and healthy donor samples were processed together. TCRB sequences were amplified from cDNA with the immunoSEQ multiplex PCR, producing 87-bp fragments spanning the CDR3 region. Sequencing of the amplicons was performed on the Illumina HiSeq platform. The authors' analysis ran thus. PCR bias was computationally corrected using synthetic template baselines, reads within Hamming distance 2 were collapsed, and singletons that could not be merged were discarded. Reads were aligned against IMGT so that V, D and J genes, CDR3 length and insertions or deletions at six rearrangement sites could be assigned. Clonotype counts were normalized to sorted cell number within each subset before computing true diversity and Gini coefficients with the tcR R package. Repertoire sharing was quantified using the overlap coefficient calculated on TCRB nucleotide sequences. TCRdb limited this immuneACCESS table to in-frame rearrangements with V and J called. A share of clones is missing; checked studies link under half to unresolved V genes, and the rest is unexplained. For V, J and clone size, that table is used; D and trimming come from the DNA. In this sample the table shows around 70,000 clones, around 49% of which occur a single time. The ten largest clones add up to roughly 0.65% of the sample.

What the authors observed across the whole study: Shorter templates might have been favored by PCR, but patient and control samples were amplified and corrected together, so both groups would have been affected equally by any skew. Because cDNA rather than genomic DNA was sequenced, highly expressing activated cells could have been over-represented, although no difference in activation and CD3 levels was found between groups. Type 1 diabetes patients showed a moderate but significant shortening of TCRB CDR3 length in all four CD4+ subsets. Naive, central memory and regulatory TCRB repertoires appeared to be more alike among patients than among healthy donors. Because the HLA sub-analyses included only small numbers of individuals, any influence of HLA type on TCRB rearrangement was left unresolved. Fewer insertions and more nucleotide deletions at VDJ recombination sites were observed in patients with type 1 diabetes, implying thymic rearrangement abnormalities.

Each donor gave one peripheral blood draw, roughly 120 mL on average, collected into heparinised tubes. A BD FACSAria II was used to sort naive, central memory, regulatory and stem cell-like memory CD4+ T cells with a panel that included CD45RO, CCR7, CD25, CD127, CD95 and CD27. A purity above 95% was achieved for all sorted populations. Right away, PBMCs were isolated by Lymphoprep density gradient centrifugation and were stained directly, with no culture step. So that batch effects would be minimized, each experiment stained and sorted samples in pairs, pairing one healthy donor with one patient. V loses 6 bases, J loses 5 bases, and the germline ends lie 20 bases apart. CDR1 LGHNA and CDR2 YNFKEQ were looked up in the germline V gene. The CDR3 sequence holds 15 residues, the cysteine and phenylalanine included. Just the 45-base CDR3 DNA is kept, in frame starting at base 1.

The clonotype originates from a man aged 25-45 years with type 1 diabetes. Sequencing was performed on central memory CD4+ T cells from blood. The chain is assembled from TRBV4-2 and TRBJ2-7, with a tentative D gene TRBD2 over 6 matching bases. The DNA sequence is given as TGTGCCAGCAGTTCACTAGCTACCCAGGGAGACGAGCAGTACTTC. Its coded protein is CASSSLATQGDEQYF.